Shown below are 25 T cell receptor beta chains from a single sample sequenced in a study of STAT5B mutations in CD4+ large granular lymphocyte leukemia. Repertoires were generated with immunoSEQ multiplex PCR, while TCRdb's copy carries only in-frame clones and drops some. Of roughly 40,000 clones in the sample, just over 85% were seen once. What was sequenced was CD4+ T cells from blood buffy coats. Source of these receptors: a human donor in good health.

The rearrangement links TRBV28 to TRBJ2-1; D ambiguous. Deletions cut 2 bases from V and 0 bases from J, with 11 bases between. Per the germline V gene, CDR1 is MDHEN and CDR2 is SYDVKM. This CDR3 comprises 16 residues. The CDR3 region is CASSLRRWGSYNEQFF. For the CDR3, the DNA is TGTGCCAGCAGTTTAAGGCGTTGGGGCTCCTACAATGAGCAGTTCTTC.

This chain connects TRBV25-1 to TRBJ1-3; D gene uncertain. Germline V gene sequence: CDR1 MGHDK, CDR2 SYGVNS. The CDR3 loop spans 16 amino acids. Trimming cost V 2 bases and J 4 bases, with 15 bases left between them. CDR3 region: CASSEIGSARGNTIYF. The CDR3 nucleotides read TGTGCCAGCAGTGAAATCGGGTCCGCTCGCGGAAACACCATATATTTT.

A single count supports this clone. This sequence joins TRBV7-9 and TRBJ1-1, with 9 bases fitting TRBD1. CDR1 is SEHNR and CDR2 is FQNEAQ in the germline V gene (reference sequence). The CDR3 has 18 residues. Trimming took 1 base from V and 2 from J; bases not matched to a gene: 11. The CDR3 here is CASSLGTVRDRDNTEAFF. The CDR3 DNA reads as TGTGCCAGCAGCTTAGGTACTGTGAGGGACAGGGATAACACTGAAGCTTTCTTT.

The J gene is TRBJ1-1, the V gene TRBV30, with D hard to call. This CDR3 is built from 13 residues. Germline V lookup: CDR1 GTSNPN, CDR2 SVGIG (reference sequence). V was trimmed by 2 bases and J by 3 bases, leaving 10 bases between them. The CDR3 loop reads CAWSKAGYTEAFF. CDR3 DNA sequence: TGTGCCTGGAGTAAGGCGGGTTACACTGAAGCTTTCTTT.

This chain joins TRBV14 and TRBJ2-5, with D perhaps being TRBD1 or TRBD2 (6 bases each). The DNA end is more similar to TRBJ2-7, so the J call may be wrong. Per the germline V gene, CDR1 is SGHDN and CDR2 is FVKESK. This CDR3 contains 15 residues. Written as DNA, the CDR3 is TGTGCCAGCAGCCAAGAGTCTGGGGGGCGTTACGAGCAGTACTTC. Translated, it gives CASSQESGGRYEQYF.

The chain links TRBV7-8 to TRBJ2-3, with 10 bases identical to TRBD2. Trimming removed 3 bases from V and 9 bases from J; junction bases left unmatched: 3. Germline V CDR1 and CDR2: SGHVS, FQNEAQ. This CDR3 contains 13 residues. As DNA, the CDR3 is TGTGCCAGCAGCTTTGGGACTAGCGACACGCAGTATTTT. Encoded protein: CASSFGTSDTQYF.

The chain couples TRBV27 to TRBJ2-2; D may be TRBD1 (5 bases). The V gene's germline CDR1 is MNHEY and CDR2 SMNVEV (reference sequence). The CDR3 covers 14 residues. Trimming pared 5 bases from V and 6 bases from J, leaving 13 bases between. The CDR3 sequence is CASSTRQIPGELFF. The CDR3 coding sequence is TGTGCCAGCAGTACCCGACAGATCCCCGGGGAGCTGTTTTTT.

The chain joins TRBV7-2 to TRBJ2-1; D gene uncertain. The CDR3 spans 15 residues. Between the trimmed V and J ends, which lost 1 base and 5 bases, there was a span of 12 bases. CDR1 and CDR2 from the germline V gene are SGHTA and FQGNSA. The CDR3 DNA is TGTGCCAGCAGCTTAGTACAAACCTTTAACAATGAGCAGTTCTTC. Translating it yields CASSLVQTFNNEQFF.

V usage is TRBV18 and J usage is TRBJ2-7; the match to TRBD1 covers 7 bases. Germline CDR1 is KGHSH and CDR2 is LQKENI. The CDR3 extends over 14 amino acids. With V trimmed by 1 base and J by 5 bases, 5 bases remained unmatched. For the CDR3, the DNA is TGTGCCAGCTCACCACGTCAGGGGGAAGACGAGCAGTACTTC. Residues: CASSPRQGEDEQYF.

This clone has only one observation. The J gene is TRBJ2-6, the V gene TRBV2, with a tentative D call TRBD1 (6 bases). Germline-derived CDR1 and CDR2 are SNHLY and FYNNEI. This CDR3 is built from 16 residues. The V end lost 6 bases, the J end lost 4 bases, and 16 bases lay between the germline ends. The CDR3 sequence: CASRRLQGPGANVLTF. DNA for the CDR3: TGTGCCAGCAGGAGACTACAGGGTCCCGGGGCCAACGTCCTGACTTTC.

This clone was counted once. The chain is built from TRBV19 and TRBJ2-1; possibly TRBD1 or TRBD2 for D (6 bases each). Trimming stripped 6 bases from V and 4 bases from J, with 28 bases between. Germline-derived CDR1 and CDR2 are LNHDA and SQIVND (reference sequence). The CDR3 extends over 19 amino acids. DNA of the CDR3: TGTGCCAGTAGCTTTCCCCCCGGGGGACATCATGGAGTATACAATGAGCAGTTCTTC. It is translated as CASSFPPGGHHGVYNEQFF.

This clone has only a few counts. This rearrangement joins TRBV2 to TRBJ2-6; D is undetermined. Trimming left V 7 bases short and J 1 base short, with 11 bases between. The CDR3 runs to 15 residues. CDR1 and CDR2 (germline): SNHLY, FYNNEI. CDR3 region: CASTITVSGANVLTF. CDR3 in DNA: TGTGCCAGCACCATTACAGTATCTGGGGCCAACGTCCTGACTTTC.

CDR3 sequence (DNA): TGCAGCGTCGGGGCAGGGCACGGCGGGAGCTCCTACAATGAGCAGTTCTTC. Its protein is CSVGAGHGGSSYNEQFF. The chain couples TRBV29-1 to TRBJ2-1, with 7 bases identical to TRBD2. The CDR3 sequence is 17 residues long. From germline, CDR1 is SQVTM and CDR2 ANQGSEA. J was trimmed by 0 bases and V by 6 bases; bases with no gene match: 14.

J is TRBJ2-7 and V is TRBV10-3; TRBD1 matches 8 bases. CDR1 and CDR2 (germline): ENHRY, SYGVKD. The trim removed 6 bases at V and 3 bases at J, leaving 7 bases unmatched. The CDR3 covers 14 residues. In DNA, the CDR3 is TGTGCCATCAGCACCGGGACAGGTTACTACGAGCAGTACTTC. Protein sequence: CAISTGTGYYEQYF.

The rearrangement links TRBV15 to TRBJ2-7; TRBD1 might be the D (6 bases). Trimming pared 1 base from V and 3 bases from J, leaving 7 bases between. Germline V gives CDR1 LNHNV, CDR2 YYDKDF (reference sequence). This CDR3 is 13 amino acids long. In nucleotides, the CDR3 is TGTGCCACCAGCAGAGGACAGGACTACGAGCAGTACTTC. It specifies CATSRGQDYEQYF.

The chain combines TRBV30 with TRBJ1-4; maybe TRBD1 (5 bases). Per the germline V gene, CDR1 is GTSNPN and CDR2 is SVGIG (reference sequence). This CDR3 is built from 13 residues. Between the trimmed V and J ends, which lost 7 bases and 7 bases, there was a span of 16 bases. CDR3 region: CASPGRRGEKLFF. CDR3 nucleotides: TGTGCCTCCCCAGGACGGAGGGGTGAAAAACTGTTTTTT. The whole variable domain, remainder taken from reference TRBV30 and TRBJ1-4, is SQTIHQWPATLVQPVGSPLSLECTVEGTSNPNLYWYRQAAGRGLQLLFYSVGIGQISSEVPQNLSASRPQDRQFILSSKKLLLSDSGFYLCASPGRRGEKLFFGSGTQLSVL.

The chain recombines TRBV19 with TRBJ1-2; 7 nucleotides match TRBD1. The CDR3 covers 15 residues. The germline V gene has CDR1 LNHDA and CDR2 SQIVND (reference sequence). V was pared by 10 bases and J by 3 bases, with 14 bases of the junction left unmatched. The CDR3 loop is CATQPGQGVDYGYTF. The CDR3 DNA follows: TGTGCCACCCAACCCGGGCAGGGGGTGGACTATGGCTACACCTTC. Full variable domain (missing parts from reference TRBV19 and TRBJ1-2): DGGITQSPKYLFRKEGQNVTLSCEQNLNHDAMYWYRQDPGQGLRLIYYSQIVNDFQKGDIAEGYSVSREKKESFPLTVTSAQKNPTAFYLCATQPGQGVDYGYTFGSGTRLTVV.

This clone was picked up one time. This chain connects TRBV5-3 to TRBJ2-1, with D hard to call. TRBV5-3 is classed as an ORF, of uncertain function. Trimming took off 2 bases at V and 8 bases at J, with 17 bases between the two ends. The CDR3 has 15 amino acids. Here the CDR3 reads CARSFRRVWAHEQFF. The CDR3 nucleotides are TGTGCCAGAAGCTTTAGGCGAGTCTGGGCCCATGAGCAGTTCTTC.

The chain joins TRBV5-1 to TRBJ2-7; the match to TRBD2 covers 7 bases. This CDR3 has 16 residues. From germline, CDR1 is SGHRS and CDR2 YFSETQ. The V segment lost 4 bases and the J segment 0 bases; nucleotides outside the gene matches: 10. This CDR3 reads CASSALADLYSYEQYF. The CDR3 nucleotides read TGCGCCAGCAGCGCCCTAGCGGATCTTTACTCCTACGAGCAGTACTTC. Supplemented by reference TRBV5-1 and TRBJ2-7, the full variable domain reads KAGVTQTPRYLIKTRGQQVTLSCSPISGHRSVSWYQQTPGQGLQFLFEYFSETQRNKGNFPGRFSGRQFSNSRSEMNVSTLELGDSALYLCASSALADLYSYEQYFGPGTRLTVT.

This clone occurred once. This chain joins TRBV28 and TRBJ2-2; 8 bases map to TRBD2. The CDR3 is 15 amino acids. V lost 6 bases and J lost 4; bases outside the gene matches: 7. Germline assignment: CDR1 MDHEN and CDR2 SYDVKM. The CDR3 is CASRALAVFTGELFF. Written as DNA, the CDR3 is TGTGCCAGCAGAGCACTAGCGGTATTCACCGGGGAGCTGTTTTTT.

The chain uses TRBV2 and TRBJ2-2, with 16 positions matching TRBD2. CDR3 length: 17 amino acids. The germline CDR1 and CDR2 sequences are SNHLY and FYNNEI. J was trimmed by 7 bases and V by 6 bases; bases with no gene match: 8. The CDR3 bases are TGTGCCAGCAGGGCGGGACTAGCGGGAGGGCCCTACGGGGAGCTGTTTTTT. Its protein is CASRAGLAGGPYGELFF.

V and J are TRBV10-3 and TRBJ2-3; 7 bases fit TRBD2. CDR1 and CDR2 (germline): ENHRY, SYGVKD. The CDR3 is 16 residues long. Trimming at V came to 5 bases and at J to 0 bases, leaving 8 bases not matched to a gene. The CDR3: CAISSLAGQSTDTQYF. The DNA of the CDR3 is TGTGCCATCAGTTCGTTAGCGGGCCAGAGCACAGATACGCAGTATTTT.

The CDR3: CASSPGSIQETQYF. For the CDR3, the DNA is TGTGCCAGCAGTCCCGGGAGCATCCAAGAGACCCAGTACTTC. The V call is TRBV6-5, the J call TRBJ2-5, with D maybe TRBD2 (6 bases). This CDR3 comprises 14 residues. V lost 5 bases, J lost 1 base, and 11 bases lay in between. The germline V gene encodes CDR1 MNHEY and CDR2 SVGAGI.

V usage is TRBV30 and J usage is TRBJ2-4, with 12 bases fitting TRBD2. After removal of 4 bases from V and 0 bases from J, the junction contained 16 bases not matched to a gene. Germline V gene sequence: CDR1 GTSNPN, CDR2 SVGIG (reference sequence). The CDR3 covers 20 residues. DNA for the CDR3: TGTGCCTGGAATCCAGGGACTAGCGGGCCCGGAGGAATAGCCAAAAACATTCAGTACTTC. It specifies CAWNPGTSGPGGIAKNIQYF.

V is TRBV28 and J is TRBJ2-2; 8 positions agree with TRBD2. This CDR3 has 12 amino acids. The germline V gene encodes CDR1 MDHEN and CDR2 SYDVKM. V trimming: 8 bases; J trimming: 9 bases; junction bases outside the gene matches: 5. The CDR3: CASGAGARELFF. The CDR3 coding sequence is TGTGCCAGCGGAGCGGGGGCCCGGGAGCTGTTTTTT. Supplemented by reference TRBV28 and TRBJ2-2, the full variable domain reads DVKVTQSSRYLVKRTGEKVFLECVQDMDHENMFWYRQDPGLGLRLIYFSYDVKMKEKGDIPEGYSVSREKKERFSLILESASTNQTSMYLCASGAGARELFFGEGSRLTVL.